These 4 T cell receptor beta chains came from one sample sequenced in a study of shared clonotypes between healthy human individuals. CD8 cells regarded as naive lacked CD45RO, were positively chosen for CCR7, and omitted terminally differentiated effector memory CD45RA+ cells. TCRdb's table, derived via immunoSEQ multiplex PCR, lists solely in-frame clones and lacks some. This sample carries millions of clones, approximately 95% of them seen once, and the ten largest clones take about 1.1%. Sequenced material: naive CD8+ T cells sorted from blood. The receptors derive from a man in his late teens or twenties in good health.

The rearrangement uses TRBV4-1 and TRBJ1-5; 7 bases agree with TRBD1. V lost 5 bases, J lost 1 base, and 5 bases stayed unmatched. CDR3 length: 15 amino acids. CDR1 MGHRA and CDR2 YSYEKL come from the germline V gene. The DNA of the CDR3 is TGCGCCAGCAGCTCCAGGGGGTCGAGCAATCAGCCCCAGCATTTT. It yields the protein CASSSRGSSNQPQHF.

The gene calls are TRBV2 and TRBJ1-2; D may be TRBD1 (5 bases). CDR1 is SNHLY and CDR2 is FYNNEI in the germline V gene. The CDR3 spans 12 residues. V was pared by 6 bases and J by 1 base, with 6 bases between. The CDR3 DNA follows: TGTGCCAGCAGCAGGGATAACTATGGCTACACCTTC. Its protein product is CASSRDNYGYTF.

The rearrangement links TRBV28 to TRBJ1-2, with no clear D. There are 15 residues in the CDR3. V gave up 5 bases and J gave up 3 bases, with 16 bases separating them. Germline values: CDR1 MDHEN, CDR2 SYDVKM. CDR3 nucleotide sequence: TGTGCCAGCAGTATAGAAGCCGGAGGCGACTATGGCTACACCTTC. Translation: CASSIEAGGDYGYTF.

This rearrangement joins TRBV6-6 to TRBJ2-6; D is possibly TRBD1 (5 bases). The V and J ends lost 1 base and 0 bases respectively, with 7 bases between them. CDR1 and CDR2 from the germline V gene are MNHNY and SVGAGI (reference sequence). The CDR3 spans 16 residues. The CDR3 region is CASSYFDSSGANVLTF. In DNA form, the CDR3 reads TGTGCCAGCAGTTACTTCGACAGCTCTGGGGCCAACGTCCTGACTTTC.